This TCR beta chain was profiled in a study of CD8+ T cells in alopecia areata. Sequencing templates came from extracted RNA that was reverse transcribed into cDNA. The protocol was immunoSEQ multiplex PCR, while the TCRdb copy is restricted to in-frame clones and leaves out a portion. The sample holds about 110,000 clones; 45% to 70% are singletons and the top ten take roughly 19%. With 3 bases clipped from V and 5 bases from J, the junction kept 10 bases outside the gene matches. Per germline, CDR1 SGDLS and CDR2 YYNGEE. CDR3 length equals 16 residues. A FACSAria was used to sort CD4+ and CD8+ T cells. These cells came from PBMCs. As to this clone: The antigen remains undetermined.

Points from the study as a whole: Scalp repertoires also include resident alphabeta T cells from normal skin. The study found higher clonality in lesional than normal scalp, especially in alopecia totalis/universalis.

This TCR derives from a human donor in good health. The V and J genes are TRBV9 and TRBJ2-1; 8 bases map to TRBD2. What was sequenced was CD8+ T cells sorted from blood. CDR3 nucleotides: TGTGCCAGCAGCGCTCCTGTGGGACTAGTGGACAATGAGCAGTTCTTC. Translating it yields CASSAPVGLVDNEQFF.